The present TCR beta chain was sequenced within a study of blood T cells in healthy people across ages. The CDR3 loop spans 12 amino acids. Germline V gives CDR1 SQVTM, CDR2 ANQGSEA. The ends were cut back, 4 bases at V and 3 bases at J, with 6 bases in the middle. Primers used in a second PCR of roughly 7 to 11 cycles were a sample-barcoded 5' primer and a J-beta primer mix. TCRdb independently ran MiXCR on the 5' RACE reads; one entry per CDR3 protein. The sample gives 910,000 or so distinct CDR3 sequences, roughly half of which show up once; around 21% is in the top ten. The source material was blood. The source is a woman aged 55-75 years in good health. J is TRBJ2-2 and V is TRBV29-1; D uncertain. The CDR3 coding sequence is TGCAGCGTTGCGTACTACACCGGGGAGCTGTTTTTT. Its translation is CSVAYYTGELFF.